Below are 28 T cell receptor beta chains sequenced from a single sample in a study of T cell repertoires in cytomegalovirus infection. Their specific antigens are unknown. One entry per CDR3 protein results from TCRdb running MiXCR on the reads. Of approximately 89,000 distinct CDR3 sequences in the sample, around 28% were seen once. Specimen: CD8+ T cells from cultured PBMCs, collected from culture after CMV antigen stimulation. The receptors here all came from a human donor in good health (CMV status not recorded). Some clones in this sample may be carry-over from other donors' samples.

This clonotype was seen more than once but under ten times. The chain carries TRBV27 and TRBJ2-3, with 7 nucleotides matching TRBD1. After removal of 5 bases from V and 0 bases from J, the junction contained 5 bases not matched to a gene. In germline, CDR1 is MNHEY, CDR2 SMNVEV (reference sequence). The CDR3 is 15 amino acids. Here the CDR3 reads CASSRGQTSTDTQYF. The CDR3 nucleotides read TGTGCCAGCAGTCGGGGACAGACGAGCACAGATACGCAGTATTTT.

This clonotype turned up a few times. This rearrangement joins TRBV7-2 to TRBJ1-2; 8 nucleotides align to TRBD1. The CDR3 length is 13 residues. Germline V gives CDR1 SGHTA, CDR2 FQGNSA. V shed 1 base, J shed 12 bases, and the junction held 7 bases outside the gene matches. The CDR3 sequence is CASSLVTGGLNTF. CDR3 sequence (DNA): TGTGCCAGCAGCTTAGTCACAGGGGGGCTAAACACCTTC.

This clonotype was recorded at least ten times. The CDR3 sequence is CASSDSGFQGKLFF. The CDR3 region has the DNA TGTGCCAGCAGCGATTCCGGGTTTCAGGGGAAACTGTTTTTT. This chain links TRBV7-6 with TRBJ1-4, with TRBD1 as a possible D gene (6 bases). Trimming pared 5 bases from V and 11 bases from J, leaving 18 bases between. Germline V gene sequence: CDR1 SGHVS, CDR2 FNYEAQ. The length of the CDR3 is 14 residues.

A few counts support this clonotype. The chain is built from TRBV6-5 and TRBJ1-2; perhaps TRBD1 as D (6 bases). The CDR3 length is 15 residues. In germline, CDR1 is MNHEY, CDR2 SVGAGI. V gave up 0 bases and J gave up 4 bases, with 12 bases separating them. CDR3 nucleotide sequence: TGTGCCAGCAGTTACTCGGGGGCCACGCTCTATGGCTACACCTTC. Translated: CASSYSGATLYGYTF.

In this sample, this clonotype turned up many times. The J gene is TRBJ1-1, the V gene TRBV27; no definite D call. V lost 8 bases to trimming and J lost 0 bases, with 13 bases between them. The CDR3 sequence is 14 residues long. CDR1 and CDR2 from the germline V gene are MNHEY and SMNVEV (reference sequence). The CDR3 nucleotides are TGTGCCAGCGGAATCGGACGGATGAACACTGAAGCTTTCTTT. Translating gives CASGIGRMNTEAFF.

V gene TRBV6-4 combines with J gene TRBJ2-3; 12 bases agree with TRBD2. Trimming removed 5 bases from V and 4 bases from J; junction bases left unmatched: 4. The germline V gene has CDR1 MRHNA and CDR2 SNTAGT. The CDR3 spans 15 residues. CDR3 residues: CASSLAGGRSDTQYF. The DNA of the CDR3 is TGTGCCAGCAGTCTAGCGGGGGGGCGCTCAGATACGCAGTATTTT.

This clonotype has only a few counts. The chain employs TRBV6-2 or TRBV6-3 and TRBJ1-5; no clear D. V was clipped by 3 bases and J by 8 bases, with 8 bases between them. Germline CDR1 is MNHEY and CDR2 is SVGEGT. This CDR3 has 12 residues. The CDR3 sequence: CASSYWSEPQHF. Written as DNA, the CDR3 is TGTGCCAGCAGTTATTGGTCGGAGCCCCAGCATTTT.

The chain has TRBV5-1 and TRBJ2-3; TRBD2 matches 10 bases. The CDR3 runs to 16 residues. The V gene end was trimmed by 5 bases and the J gene end by 4 bases; junction bases not matched to a gene: 10. Germline loops: CDR1 SGHRS, CDR2 YFSETQ. In DNA form, the CDR3 reads TGCGCCAGCAGTTTTGTTCCAGCGGGGGGGCCAGATACGCAGTATTTT. Protein: CASSFVPAGGPDTQYF. Combining the CDR3 with reference TRBV5-1 and TRBJ2-3 gives the whole variable domain KAGVTQTPRYLIKTRGQQVTLSCSPISGHRSVSWYQQTPGQGLQFLFEYFSETQRNKGNFPGRFSGRQFSNSRSEMNVSTLELGDSALYLCASSFVPAGGPDTQYFGPGTRLTVL.

The chain joins TRBV20-1 to TRBJ1-5, with D possibly being TRBD1 (5 bases). There are 16 residues in the CDR3. Trimming took off 1 base at V and 0 bases at J, with 13 bases between the two ends. CDR1 DFQATT and CDR2 SNEGSKA come from the germline V gene (reference sequence). CDR3 in amino acids: CSARVIGDYSNQPQHF. CDR3 nucleotide sequence: TGCAGTGCTAGAGTAATAGGGGATTATAGCAATCAGCCCCAGCATTTT.

Note on this clonotype: Given the absence of the conserved phenylalanine or tryptophan at the CDR3 end, a read error is likely. The V call is TRBV7-6, the J call TRBJ1-2; the D gene is possibly TRBD1 (5 bases). There are 14 residues in the CDR3. The germline gives CDR1 SGHVS, CDR2 FNYEAQ. The ends were cut back, 5 bases at V and 5 bases at J, with 15 bases in the middle. Written as DNA, the CDR3 is TGTGCCAGCAGCATCGGGGCCGAAAGGTATGGCTACACCATC. This encodes CASSIGAERYGYTI.

In its sample, this clonotype was seen once. The V gene is TRBV6-5, the J gene TRBJ2-7, with D tentatively TRBD1 (5 bases). The V and J ends lost 9 bases and 3 bases respectively, with 12 bases between them. The CDR3 covers 12 residues. In germline, CDR1 is MNHEY, CDR2 SVGAGI. The CDR3 region is CASRGSVYEQYF. CDR3 nucleotides: TGTGCCAGTAGGGGTTCGGTCTACGAGCAGTACTTC.

This clonotype was recorded a few times. The V gene is TRBV3-1, the J gene TRBJ2-1, with a tentative D call TRBD2 (6 bases). This CDR3 has 18 amino acids. The V and J ends lost 4 bases and 0 bases respectively, with 19 bases between them. Germline values: CDR1 LGHDT, CDR2 YNNKEL (reference sequence). CDR3 nucleotides: TGTGCCAGCAGCCCTGATTGGGGGGTCGAAAGCTCCTACAATGAGCAGTTCTTC. It codes for CASSPDWGVESSYNEQFF.

In this sample, this clonotype turned up a few times. The rearrangement links TRBV7-9 to TRBJ2-2; a weak D match, TRBD2 (6 bases). CDR3 length: 17 residues. Germline V CDR1 and CDR2: SEHNR, FQNEAQ (reference sequence). V lost 4 bases, J lost 0 bases, and 15 bases lay in between. This CDR3 is CASSSPEASANTGELFF. The CDR3 coding sequence is TGTGCCAGCAGCTCACCTGAGGCTAGCGCGAACACCGGGGAGCTGTTTTTT.

CDR3 nucleotide sequence: TGTGCCAGCAGCTCCCCAGACAGGGAAGGCGAAAAACTGTTTTTT. Amino acids: CASSSPDREGEKLFF. This sequence joins TRBV7-6 and TRBJ1-4; 7 bases fit TRBD1. Germline CDR1 reads SGHVS; CDR2 reads FNYEAQ. V gave up 4 bases and J gave up 8 bases; unmatched junction bases: 10. The CDR3 loop spans 15 amino acids. Drawing the rest from reference TRBV7-6 and TRBJ1-4, the complete variable domain is GAGVSQSPRYKVTKRGQDVALRCDPISGHVSLYWYRQALGQGPEFLTYFNYEAQQDKSGLPNDRFSAERPEGSISTLTIQRTEQRDSAMYRCASSSPDREGEKLFFGSGTQLSVL.

The rearrangement uses TRBV19 and TRBJ2-5; the match to TRBD1 covers 7 bases. Germline loops: CDR1 LNHDA, CDR2 SQIVND (reference sequence). Trimming at V came to 3 bases and at J to 1 base, leaving 2 bases not matched to a gene. The CDR3 is made up of 14 amino acids. CDR3 nucleotides: TGTGCCAGTAGTATGTCAGGGGGCCAAGAGACCCAGTACTTC. Protein: CASSMSGGQETQYF. Full variable domain (rest looked up from reference TRBV19 and TRBJ2-5): DGGITQSPKYLFRKEGQNVTLSCEQNLNHDAMYWYRQDPGQGLRLIYYSQIVNDFQKGDIAEGYSVSREKKESFPLTVTSAQKNPTAFYLCASSMSGGQETQYFGPGTRLLVL.

The chain couples TRBV12-3 or TRBV12-4 to TRBJ1-1, with D possibly matching TRBD1 (6 bases). V lost 7 bases to trimming and J lost 1 base, with 13 bases between them. The CDR3 is made up of 14 amino acids. The CDR3 protein is CASKGGVGNTEAFF. CDR3 DNA: TGTGCCAGCAAGGGGGGGGTCGGGAACACTGAAGCTTTCTTT.

This chain connects TRBV12-3 or TRBV12-4 to TRBJ1-4, with unresolved D. The length of the CDR3 is 13 residues. V lost 3 bases and J 14 bases, leaving 16 bases between the germline ends. The CDR3 spells CASSFKMTGSLFF. As DNA, the CDR3 is TGTGCCAGCAGTTTCAAAATGACGGGTAGCCTGTTTTTT.

This chain joins TRBV2 and TRBJ2-1, with D hard to call. The germline CDR1 and CDR2 sequences are SNHLY and FYNNEI. The CDR3 extends over 13 amino acids. With 3 bases removed from V and 7 bases from J, the gap between germline ends came to 10 bases. CDR3 region: CASSDVWGNEQFF. The CDR3 DNA reads as TGTGCCAGCAGTGATGTCTGGGGTAATGAGCAGTTCTTC.

V is TRBV6-1 and J is TRBJ1-1; maybe TRBD1 (6 bases). Trimming took off 4 bases at V and 4 bases at J, with 16 bases between the two ends. The length of the CDR3 is 15 residues. CDR1 and CDR2 from the germline V gene are MNHNS and SASEGT. Written as DNA, the CDR3 is TGTGCCAGCAGTGGGTTTACAGGGTTAGGCACTGAAGCTTTCTTT. Protein: CASSGFTGLGTEAFF.

The V gene is TRBV27, the J gene TRBJ1-2; D is ambiguous. The CDR3 runs 11 residues. CDR1 and CDR2 from the germline V gene are MNHEY and SMNVEV (reference sequence). The V and J ends lost 5 bases and 4 bases respectively, with 5 bases between them. The CDR3 DNA reads TGTGCCAGCAGTAAAGGCTATGGCTACACCTTC. Its protein product is CASSKGYGYTF.

To note about this clonotype: Since a much larger clone is just one base distant, this may be a read error. CDR3 sequence: CASSFHSNPTAENIQYF. CDR3 coding DNA: TGTGCCAGCAGCTTTCATTCTAACCCTACGGCCGAAAACATTCAGTACTTC. The chain couples TRBV7-8 to TRBJ2-4; D is unclear. Per germline, CDR1 SGHVS and CDR2 FQNEAQ. The V end was cut by 3 bases, the J end by 5 bases, with 20 bases between. This CDR3 has 17 amino acids.

This clonotype occurred many times. The V and J genes are TRBV6-1 and TRBJ1-1, with 11 bases that match TRBD1. The CDR3 has 15 residues. The V and J ends lost 5 bases and 6 bases, in that order; junction bases with no gene match: 8. CDR1 is MNHNS, CDR2 SASEGT, per germline. CDR3 region: CASSPGGDRGAEAFF. In nucleotides, the CDR3 is TGTGCCAGCAGTCCCGGAGGGGACAGGGGGGCTGAAGCTTTCTTT.

The genes are TRBV11-3 and TRBJ2-1, with no clear D. Trimming removed 5 bases from V and 6 bases from J, with 8 bases in between. Germline V CDR1 and CDR2: SGHNT, YENEEA. This CDR3 is 12 amino acids long. The CDR3 DNA reads TGTGCCAGCAGCAGGGAAAGCAATGAGCAGTTCTTC. It yields the protein CASSRESNEQFF.

This clonotype was seen many times. At one end the junction does not follow the germline gene, possibly because of a read error. The chain recombines TRBV10-2 with TRBJ2-1; D ambiguous. Germline CDR1 and CDR2: WSHSY and SAAADI. CDR3 size: 13 residues. The CDR3 nucleotides are TGCGCCAGCAGTGAGTCGCTATGGCGAATGACGGTCTTC. This translates into CASSESLWRMTVF.

With respect to this clonotype: The junction and the germline gene differ at one end; a read error may be behind it. The chain has TRBV7-8 and TRBJ2-2; no reliable D call. The CDR3 has 16 amino acids. CDR1 is SGHVS, CDR2 FQNEAQ, per germline. CDR3 DNA sequence: TGTGCCAGCAGCTTAGAGGTGGGCCTACGGACCGTGGAGCTGTTTTTT. Its protein product is CASSLEVGLRTVELFF.

This clonotype was recorded a few times. The chain has TRBV19 and TRBJ2-3; no clear D gene. This CDR3 region has 12 residues. Germline CDR1 is LNHDA and CDR2 is SQIVND (reference sequence). Trimming stripped 5 bases from V and 11 bases from J, with 14 bases between. This CDR3 is CASSPDFSEQYF. Here the CDR3 DNA reads TGTGCCAGTAGTCCTGACTTCTCGGAGCAGTATTTT.

This clonotype was seen only a few times. The V gene is TRBV5-6, the J gene TRBJ1-1; D remains ambiguous. The V gene lost 0 bases and the J gene lost 8 bases, with 14 bases spanning the gap. Germline V gene sequence: CDR1 SGHDT, CDR2 YYEEEE. This CDR3 is 14 amino acids long. The CDR3 nucleotides read TGTGCCAGCAGCTTGGGTAGTTTGTACTCGGAAGCTTTCTTT. Protein sequence: CASSLGSLYSEAFF.

At least ten counts were recorded for this clonotype. The chain has TRBV19 and TRBJ2-1, with 7 bases lining up with TRBD1. Looked up from germline, CDR1 is LNHDA and CDR2 is SQIVND (reference sequence). The V segment lost 6 bases and the J segment 7 bases; nucleotides outside the gene matches: 9. The CDR3 has 14 residues. The CDR3 sequence: CASRTAGGRNEQFF. CDR3 DNA sequence: TGTGCCAGTAGGACGGCAGGGGGACGGAATGAGCAGTTCTTC.